Below are 23 T cell receptor beta chains sequenced from a single sample in a study of control samples from healthy donors and cancer patients. Libraries were prepared by immunoSEQ multiplex PCR; TCRdb keeps only in-frame clonotypes and omits some of them. The sample has tens of thousands of clones; roughly 91% are singletons. Specimen: blood. The receptors come from a man under 40 in good health.

The rearrangement joins TRBV6-5 to TRBJ2-7; D may be TRBD1 (5 bases). The CDR3 is 13 residues long. Trimming took off 4 bases at V and 3 bases at J, with 10 bases between the two ends. The germline gives CDR1 MNHEY, CDR2 SVGAGI. The chain's CDR3 is CASSLQVRYEQYF. The CDR3 coding sequence is TGTGCCAGCAGTTTACAGGTTCGCTACGAGCAGTACTTC.

The chain links TRBV9 to TRBJ1-1, with 7 bases identical to TRBD1. Germline CDR1 reads SGDLS; CDR2 reads YYNGEE. The CDR3 totals 13 residues. Trimming removed 2 bases from V and 6 bases from J; junction bases left unmatched: 4. CDR3 DNA: TGTGCCAGCAGCGTGACAGGGTCCGCTGAAGCTTTCTTT. Amino acid sequence: CASSVTGSAEAFF.

This chain joins TRBV12-5 and TRBJ2-1; no clear D gene. The germline gives CDR1 LGHNT, CDR2 FRNRAP. This CDR3 comprises 12 residues. Trimming removed 2 bases at V and 7 bases at J, with 6 bases between. The CDR3 DNA reads as TGTGCTAGTGGTTTGACAGCAAATGAGCAGTTCTTC. It specifies CASGLTANEQFF.

The chain combines TRBV18 with TRBJ2-3, with 9 bases matching TRBD1. Trimming at V came to 4 bases and at J to 2 bases, leaving 4 bases not matched to a gene. The CDR3 is made up of 15 amino acids. Per the germline V gene, CDR1 is KGHSH and CDR2 is LQKENI. The CDR3 sequence is CASSLGDRVTDTQYF. CDR3 bases: TGTGCCAGCTCACTTGGGGACAGGGTCACAGATACGCAGTATTTT. Full variable domain (outside the CDR3, taken from reference TRBV18 and TRBJ2-3): NAGVMQNPRHLVRRRGQEARLRCSPMKGHSHVYWYRQLPEEGLKFMVYLQKENIIDESGMPKERFSAEFPKEGPSILRIQQVVRGDSAAYFCASSLGDRVTDTQYFGPGTRLTVL.

J is TRBJ2-3 and V is TRBV4-2, with TRBD2 as a possible D gene (5 bases). The CDR3 length is 12 residues. CDR1 LGHNA and CDR2 YNFKEQ come from the germline V gene. Trimming pared 5 bases from V and 5 bases from J, leaving 8 bases between. For the CDR3, the DNA is TGTGCCAGCAGCACCCGGGAAGATACGCAGTATTTT. Amino acids: CASSTREDTQYF.

This sequence joins TRBV18 and TRBJ2-3; D is undetermined. Germline V lookup: CDR1 KGHSH, CDR2 LQKENI. V lost 0 bases and J 2 bases, leaving 12 bases between the germline ends. CDR3 length: 16 residues. CDR3 bases: TGTGCCAGCTCACCACCGCGTGGACGGAACACAGATACGCAGTATTTT. Translation: CASSPPRGRNTDTQYF. Combining the CDR3 with reference TRBV18 and TRBJ2-3 gives the whole variable domain NAGVMQNPRHLVRRRGQEARLRCSPMKGHSHVYWYRQLPEEGLKFMVYLQKENIIDESGMPKERFSAEFPKEGPSILRIQQVVRGDSAAYFCASSPPRGRNTDTQYFGPGTRLTVL.

The chain combines TRBV5-1 with TRBJ2-7; the D gene could be TRBD1 or TRBD2 (6 bases each). V was pared by 6 bases and J by 2 bases, with 12 bases between. CDR1 and CDR2 from the germline V gene are SGHRS and YFSETQ. The CDR3 is 13 residues long. The CDR3 spells CASKRGAPYEQYF. CDR3 coding DNA: TGCGCCAGCAAGAGGGGGGCCCCCTACGAGCAGTACTTC.

J is TRBJ2-7 and V is TRBV30; D is ambiguous. This CDR3 has 13 amino acids. Trimming cost V 2 bases and J 3 bases, with 11 bases left between them. Germline values: CDR1 GTSNPN, CDR2 SVGIG (reference sequence). The CDR3 spells CAWSRGRDYEQYF. CDR3 bases: TGTGCCTGGAGTAGAGGACGAGACTACGAGCAGTACTTC.

This clone was counted between two and nine times. The chain has TRBV19 and TRBJ2-7; D not resolved. The CDR3 runs to 11 residues. CDR1 and CDR2 (germline): LNHDA, SQIVND (reference sequence). With 5 bases removed from V and 2 bases from J, the gap between germline ends came to 4 bases. The CDR3 nucleotides are TGTGCCAGTAGTTCAGCCTACGAGCAGTACTTC. Translated, it gives CASSSAYEQYF.

V and J are TRBV9 and TRBJ1-1; unclear D gene. Germline V lookup: CDR1 SGDLS, CDR2 YYNGEE. The ends were cut back, 0 bases at V and 3 bases at J, with 6 bases in the middle. The CDR3 contains 13 residues. The CDR3 bases are TGTGCCAGCAGCGTAGGGTCGTACACTGAAGCTTTCTTT. This codes for CASSVGSYTEAFF.

The chain recombines TRBV9 with TRBJ2-1; 10 positions agree with TRBD2. V dropped 0 bases and J dropped 6; count of bases not matched to a gene: 12. Germline assignment: CDR1 SGDLS and CDR2 YYNGEE. The CDR3 runs to 18 residues. As DNA, the CDR3 is TGTGCCAGCAGCGTAGGCTCTAGCGGGAGTCTTGGATCCAATGAGCAGTTCTTC. Translated: CASSVGSSGSLGSNEQFF.

The chain joins TRBV2 to TRBJ1-6; no firm D call. Deletions cut 2 bases from V and 6 bases from J, with 14 bases between. The CDR3 loop spans 16 amino acids. CDR1 is SNHLY, CDR2 FYNNEI, per germline. The CDR3 here is CASSERAKGFNSPLHF. The DNA for the CDR3 is TGTGCCAGCAGTGAACGGGCAAAGGGATTTAATTCACCCCTCCACTTT.

V gene TRBV12-3 or TRBV12-4 combines with J gene TRBJ1-3; no clear D gene. This CDR3 is built from 11 residues. Trimming left V 5 bases short and J 4 bases short, with 3 bases between. The chain's CDR3 is CASSAGNTIYF. The CDR3 region has the DNA TGTGCCAGCAGTGCAGGAAACACCATATATTTT.

The chain has TRBV3-1 (or the pseudogene TRBV3-2) and TRBJ1-2, with 11 bases identical to TRBD1. CDR1 and CDR2 (germline): LGHDT, YNNKEL (reference sequence). The V gene end was trimmed by 4 bases and the J gene end by 7 bases; junction bases not matched to a gene: 5. The CDR3 is 14 amino acids. The CDR3 loop is CASSRGQGAVGYTF. CDR3 nucleotides: TGTGCCAGCAGCCGAGGACAGGGGGCGGTTGGCTACACCTTC.

This sequence joins TRBV11-3 and TRBJ2-1; perhaps TRBD2 as D (5 bases). Germline values: CDR1 SGHNT, CDR2 YENEEA. V lost 7 bases, J lost 2 bases, and 15 bases lay in between. The CDR3 spans 15 residues. This CDR3 reads CASKGETITYNEQFF. The CDR3 coding sequence is TGTGCCAGCAAGGGTGAGACTATAACCTACAATGAGCAGTTCTTC.

This clone was seen more than once but under ten times. The V and J genes are TRBV10-3 and TRBJ2-3; D tentatively fits TRBD1 or TRBD2 (5 bases each). This CDR3 is built from 13 residues. Germline values: CDR1 ENHRY, CDR2 SYGVKD. Trimming left V 2 bases short and J 3 bases short, with 6 bases between. The CDR3 loop reads CAISEGGTDTQYF. CDR3 nucleotide sequence: TGTGCCATCAGTGAGGGGGGTACAGATACGCAGTATTTT.

The chain recombines TRBV28 with TRBJ1-5; 8 nucleotides agree with TRBD1. The ends lost 10 bases at V and 6 bases at J; junction bases unmatched: 5. Looked up from germline, CDR1 is MDHEN and CDR2 is SYDVKM. This CDR3 is built from 12 residues. The CDR3 nucleotides read TGTGCCATCCAGGGGGCGTTTCAGCCCCAGCATTTT. Protein sequence: CAIQGAFQPQHF.

This clone was seen only once. The CDR3 bases are TGTGCCAGCTGGGGCAGCATCTACAATGAGCAGTTCTTC. Translated, it gives CASWGSIYNEQFF. The genes are TRBV2 and TRBJ2-1; a weak D match, TRBD1 (5 bases). The CDR3 is made up of 13 amino acids. V was trimmed by 8 bases and J by 3 bases, leaving 11 bases between them. The germline gives CDR1 SNHLY, CDR2 FYNNEI.

This chain connects TRBV7-9 to TRBJ1-2; D remains ambiguous. The V and J ends lost 5 bases and 7 bases respectively, with 17 bases between them. In germline, CDR1 is SEHNR, CDR2 FQNEAQ (reference sequence). This CDR3 comprises 14 residues. The CDR3 DNA sequence: TGTGCCAGCAGCATATGGTTAGGAATACTTGGCTACACCTTC. Amino acids: CASSIWLGILGYTF.

This clone has more than one count but fewer than ten. Additional DNA sequences in this sample encode the identical CDR3. The V and J genes are TRBV9 and TRBJ1-6, with no clear D. The V end lost 0 bases, the J end lost 6 bases, and 4 bases lay between the germline ends. Per germline, CDR1 SGDLS and CDR2 YYNGEE. CDR3 length equals 13 residues. CDR3 nucleotide sequence: TGTGCCAGCAGCGTAGGGGGTAATTCACCCCTCCACTTT. Translation gives CASSVGGNSPLHF.

The V call is TRBV4-2, the J call TRBJ2-5; D may be TRBD1 (6 bases). The CDR3 length is 17 residues. Trimming shortened V by 4 bases and J by 2 bases, and 20 bases separated the two germline ends. Per germline, CDR1 LGHNA and CDR2 YNFKEQ. The CDR3 region has the DNA TGTGCCAGCAGCCCCAGGGGCAGGGTTCCCGTGCAAGAGACCCAGTACTTC. As protein: CASSPRGRVPVQETQYF.

The J gene is TRBJ2-3, the V gene TRBV7-3; 7 nucleotides line up with TRBD1. The trim removed 4 bases at V and 0 bases at J, leaving 4 bases unmatched. Germline CDR1 and CDR2: SGHTA and FQGTGA. This CDR3 region has 15 residues. The chain's CDR3 is CASSSTGASTDTQYF. In DNA, the CDR3 is TGTGCCAGCAGCTCAACAGGGGCTAGCACAGATACGCAGTATTTT.

The J gene is TRBJ2-3, the V gene TRBV5-1; perhaps TRBD2 as D (6 bases). The CDR3 has 15 amino acids. Trimming took off 4 bases at V and 2 bases at J, with 14 bases between the two ends. Germline V gene lookup returns CDR1 SGHRS and CDR2 YFSETQ. The CDR3 DNA follows: TGCGCCAGCAGCCTGCTGGGGGGTTCCACAGATACGCAGTATTTT. It is translated as CASSLLGGSTDTQYF.